What follows describes a single TCR beta chain. Its antigen is unidentified. Cryopreserved PBMCs yielded about 2.1 micrograms of genomic DNA for TCR beta libraries. The method was immunoSEQ multiplex PCR; TCRdb's version includes in-frame clones alone and lacks a portion of them. This table has approximately 60,000 clones, 50% to 60% appearing once. This record comes from a study of cytotoxic CD8 clonotypes in ibrutinib-treated CLL. Findings of the study overall: The times at which samples were taken varied between sustained-remission and progressing patients. Pretreatment clonality was elevated relative to age-matched healthy donors and paralleled circulating CD8+ T-cell counts.

The CDR3 sequence is 16 residues long. Germline V gene data show CDR1 as MNHEY and CDR2 as SMNVEV (reference sequence). Trimming took 5 bases from V and 5 from J; bases not matched to a gene: 13. The TCR originated in a human donor with chronic lymphocytic leukemia. The starting material was PBMCs, obtained at disease progression, from a patient treated with ibrutinib. This chain connects TRBV27 to TRBJ1-2; 8 bases are shared with TRBD1. CDR3 nucleotides: TGTGCCAGCAGTGCGAAAACCAGGGGGCGCTTGTATGGCTACACCTTC. It is translated as CASSAKTRGRLYGYTF.